Presented here are 32 T cell receptor beta chains from one specimen sequenced in a study of T-cell memory formation after mild COVID-19. TCRdb used MiXCR to reprocess the 5' RACE reads, holding one entry per CDR3 protein. The repertoire holds approximately 260,000 distinct CDR3 sequences, with roughly 18% as singletons. Sequenced material: PBMCs or a T cell subset sorted from them (not recorded which). The receptors here all came from a man in his late teens or twenties who had mild COVID-19 (a few samples of this study predate the infection). Cell type and time point are not known.

The rearrangement joins TRBV2 to TRBJ2-2; no firm D call. The V end was cut by 4 bases, the J end by 6 bases, with 9 bases between. Germline V gene data show CDR1 as SNHLY and CDR2 as FYNNEI. CDR3 length equals 13 residues. DNA of the CDR3: TGTGCCAGCAGTGCATTCTGGGCCGGGGAGCTGTTTTTT. Its translation is CASSAFWAGELFF.

This chain links TRBV6-1 with TRBJ2-3; 10 bases line up with TRBD2. The CDR3 has 17 residues. After removal of 3 bases from V and 4 bases from J, the junction contained 10 bases not matched to a gene. The germline CDR1 and CDR2 sequences are MNHNS and SASEGT. The CDR3 sequence: CASSDERGGLLADTQYF. CDR3 sequence (DNA): TGTGCCAGCAGTGATGAGCGGGGGGGCCTCTTGGCAGATACGCAGTATTTT.

This clonotype was recorded a few times. The chain couples TRBV20-1 to TRBJ2-1; TRBD2 matches 11 bases. CDR1 is DFQATT and CDR2 is SNEGSKA in the germline V gene (reference sequence). This CDR3 is 15 amino acids long. The trim removed 2 bases at V and 8 bases at J, leaving 8 bases unmatched. The CDR3 DNA sequence: TGCAGTGCTAGAATGTCCCTAGCGGGGGGTGATGAGCAGTTCTTC. Its protein is CSARMSLAGGDEQFF.

This chain uses TRBV5-1 with TRBJ1-2; no clear D. Deletions cut 7 bases from V and 4 bases from J, with 14 bases between. Germline V CDR1 and CDR2: SGHRS, YFSETQ. The CDR3 consists of 13 residues. The CDR3 sequence: CASAISTAYGYTF. The DNA for the CDR3 is TGCGCCAGCGCGATTTCAACTGCCTATGGCTACACCTTC.

The rearrangement joins TRBV29-1 to TRBJ1-2, with D perhaps TRBD1 (5 bases). V was shortened by 1 base and J by 4 bases, with 13 bases between the two germline ends. CDR1 is SQVTM, CDR2 ANQGSEA, per germline. The CDR3 is made up of 14 amino acids. The CDR3: CSVEGLGGFYGYTF. The CDR3 region has the DNA TGCAGCGTTGAAGGTCTTGGGGGATTCTATGGCTACACCTTC.

This sequence joins TRBV7-9 and TRBJ1-1, with 8 bases matching TRBD1. The CDR3 is 16 residues long. The junction had 8 bases not matched to a gene; V was cut back by 5 bases and J by 0 bases. Germline CDR1 SEHNR, CDR2 FQNEAQ (reference sequence). The CDR3 sequence: CASSLAPGQVNTEAFF. The CDR3 nucleotides are TGTGCCAGCAGCCTTGCCCCGGGACAGGTGAACACTGAAGCTTTCTTT.

The chain combines TRBV4-3 with TRBJ1-2, with D possibly TRBD1 on 5 matching bases. The CDR3 has 13 residues. Trimming took 1 base from V and 6 from J, leaving 9 bases between them. Looked up from germline, CDR1 is LGHNA and CDR2 is YSLEER. The DNA for the CDR3 is TGCGCCAGCAGCCAAGGTGGGGGACATGGCTACACCTTC. This codes for CASSQGGGHGYTF.

The chain couples TRBV4-1 to TRBJ2-7; D possibly corresponds to TRBD1 (6 bases). From germline, CDR1 is MGHRA and CDR2 YSYEKL. V was trimmed by 4 bases and J by 3 bases, leaving 16 bases between them. This CDR3 comprises 15 residues. CDR3 in amino acids: CASSPTWGPNYEQYV. The CDR3 nucleotides are TGCGCCAGCAGCCCGACGTGGGGGCCGAACTACGAGCAGTACGTC.

This clonotype appeared a few times. The chain uses TRBV12-3 or TRBV12-4 and TRBJ2-5; 10 nucleotides match TRBD1. The CDR3 extends over 15 amino acids. The J segment lost 0 bases and the V segment lost 5 bases, leaving 3 bases of the junction unmatched. The CDR3 bases are TGTGCCAGCAGTATGGACAGGGGGTACCAAGAGACCCAGTACTTC. It translates to CASSMDRGYQETQYF.

V usage is TRBV5-4 and J usage is TRBJ1-2; D is possibly TRBD1 (6 bases). V was clipped by 0 bases and J by 8 bases, with 20 bases between them. Per the germline V gene, CDR1 is SGHNT and CDR2 is YYREEE (reference sequence). There are 16 residues in the CDR3. CDR3 amino acids: CASSLDGWGGWGGYTF. CDR3 sequence (DNA): TGTGCCAGCAGCTTGGACGGCTGGGGGGGCTGGGGAGGCTACACCTTC.

V usage is TRBV10-3 and J usage is TRBJ1-1, with 8 positions matching TRBD1. Germline V gene data show CDR1 as ENHRY and CDR2 as SYGVKD. Losses at the gene ends were 0 bases for V and 5 bases for J; bases not matched to a gene: 17. The CDR3 has 19 residues. This CDR3 is CAISESNVFAAGGQTEAFF. The CDR3 bases are TGTGCCATCAGTGAGTCGAATGTTTTTGCGGCAGGGGGCCAGACTGAAGCTTTCTTT.

The rearrangement links TRBV5-1 to TRBJ2-3, with D perhaps TRBD2 (7 bases). The length of the CDR3 is 17 residues. V lost 7 bases, J lost 2 bases, and 23 bases lay in between. Per germline, CDR1 SGHRS and CDR2 YFSETQ. The CDR3 DNA sequence: TGCGCCAGCGCCTTCCGCTTTGGCGGGGGCCACACAGATACGCAGTATTTT. It encodes CASAFRFGGGHTDTQYF.

V gene TRBV4-1 combines with J gene TRBJ1-1; D gene ambiguous. Trimming cost V 3 bases and J 8 bases, with 19 bases left between them. The length of the CDR3 is 15 residues. Germline CDR1 reads MGHRA; CDR2 reads YSYEKL. The CDR3 here is CASSQRQDSKLEAFF. As DNA, the CDR3 is TGCGCCAGCAGCCAGCGGCAAGACTCGAAACTCGAAGCTTTCTTT.

This clonotype came up a few times. The CDR3: CASIAGDSSSLYGYTF. CDR3 nucleotide sequence: TGTGCCAGTATAGCGGGGGACAGTTCAAGTTTGTATGGCTACACCTTC. The chain uses TRBV7-2 and TRBJ1-2; 7 bases are shared with TRBD1. The germline gives CDR1 SGHTA, CDR2 FQGNSA. CDR3 length equals 16 residues. Losses at the gene ends were 9 bases for V and 5 bases for J; bases not matched to a gene: 18.

This clonotype appeared many times. This rearrangement joins TRBV27 to TRBJ2-2; TRBD2 might be the D (6 bases). V lost 3 bases and J lost 6, with 8 bases in between. CDR1 MNHEY and CDR2 SMNVEV come from the germline V gene (reference sequence). This CDR3 is built from 13 residues. DNA of the CDR3: TGTGCCAGCAGTTTCAGACTAGCCGGGGAGCTGTTTTTT. Amino acid sequence: CASSFRLAGELFF.

This clonotype came up many times. The rearrangement joins TRBV7-2 to TRBJ1-6, with D perhaps matching TRBD1 (5 bases). CDR3 length equals 16 residues. Germline CDR1 is SGHTA and CDR2 is FQGNSA. The ends were cut back, 2 bases at V and 7 bases at J, with 15 bases in the middle. CDR3 nucleotides: TGTGCCAGCAGCTTAAATTACGGGACGGCAAATTCACCCCTCCACTTT. Its protein product is CASSLNYGTANSPLHF.

The V call is TRBV20-1, the J call TRBJ2-5, with a weak D call TRBD2 (6 bases). Per germline, CDR1 DFQATT and CDR2 SNEGSKA (reference sequence). The CDR3 contains 13 residues. Trimming left V 7 bases short and J 6 bases short, with 18 bases between. The CDR3 here is CSVQGLGLKTQYF. Written as DNA, the CDR3 is TGCAGTGTCCAGGGACTGGGTTTGAAGACCCAGTACTTC.

J is TRBJ2-7 and V is TRBV6-1; D gene ambiguous. V was pared by 3 bases and J by 9 bases, with 12 bases between. The CDR3 is made up of 12 amino acids. Germline V CDR1 and CDR2: MNHNS, SASEGT. Here the CDR3 reads CASSDKVSVQYF. Written as DNA, the CDR3 is TGTGCCAGCAGTGATAAGGTTTCTGTGCAGTACTTC.

This clonotype showed up many times. The rearrangement links TRBV6-2 or TRBV6-3 to TRBJ2-7, with TRBD1 matching 7 bases. Germline V gene sequence: CDR1 MNHEY, CDR2 SVGEGT. This CDR3 comprises 12 residues. V was clipped by 10 bases and J by 6 bases; unmatched bases: 9. In nucleotides, the CDR3 is TGTGCCACCCAGGAGGCAGGGGGCGAGCAGTACGTC. This translates into CATQEAGGEQYV.

This clonotype was seen a handful of times. J is TRBJ2-3 and V is TRBV12-5, with D unresolved. The CDR3 sequence is 13 residues long. V was shortened by 3 bases and J by 1 base, with 5 bases between the two germline ends. Germline V gives CDR1 LGHNT, CDR2 FRNRAP. CDR3 protein: CASGFTGTDTQYF. For the CDR3, the DNA is TGTGCTAGTGGTTTTACAGGCACAGATACGCAGTATTTT.

The CDR3 is CASRLGTSGGIRDTQYF. DNA of the CDR3: TGTGCCAGCAGACTTGGGACTAGCGGGGGGATCAGAGATACGCAGTATTTT. V usage is TRBV6-6 and J usage is TRBJ2-3; 15 bases match TRBD2. V lost 6 bases and J lost 5; bases outside the gene matches: 9. The CDR3 totals 17 residues. Germline CDR1 is MNHNY and CDR2 is SVGAGI (reference sequence).

The sample holds many counts of this clonotype. The rearrangement joins TRBV12-3 or TRBV12-4 to TRBJ2-7, with D perhaps given as TRBD1 or TRBD2 (5 bases each). Trimming took 3 bases from V and 4 from J, leaving 13 bases between them. CDR3 length: 14 amino acids. DNA for the CDR3: TGTGCCAGCAGTTTGGGGACGTCAGCTTACGAGCAGTACTTC. This sequence encodes CASSLGTSAYEQYF.

This sequence joins TRBV3-1 and TRBJ1-1; 8 bases agree with TRBD1. V shed 4 bases, J shed 1 base, and the junction held 2 bases outside the gene matches. There are 14 residues in the CDR3. Germline values: CDR1 LGHDT, CDR2 YNNKEL (reference sequence). Here the CDR3 DNA reads TGTGCCAGCAGCCGGGGGACAGGGAACACTGAAGCTTTCTTT. This encodes CASSRGTGNTEAFF.

This clonotype was seen only a few times. This chain connects TRBV15 to TRBJ2-6; D is unclear. V was pared by 5 bases and J by 2 bases, with 10 bases between. The CDR3 has 15 residues. The germline gives CDR1 LNHNV, CDR2 YYDKDF (reference sequence). CDR3 DNA sequence: TGTGCCACCAGCTCTCCAGCCACTGGGGCCAACGTCCTGACTTTC. Protein: CATSSPATGANVLTF. Combining the CDR3 with reference TRBV15 and TRBJ2-6 gives the whole variable domain DAMVIQNPRYQVTQFGKPVTLSCSQTLNHNVMYWYQQKSSQAPKLLFHYYDKDFNNEADTPDNFQSRRPNTSFCFLDIRSPGLGDTAMYLCATSSPATGANVLTFGAGSRLTVL.

CDR3 DNA: TGTGCCAGCAGCGCGAAGACTAGCGGGGCGGATACGCAGTATTTT. Encoded protein: CASSAKTSGADTQYF. The chain couples TRBV7-3 to TRBJ2-3; 11 nucleotides align to TRBD2. Germline CDR1 reads SGHTA; CDR2 reads FQGTGA. Losses at the gene ends were 5 bases for V and 6 bases for J; bases not matched to a gene: 7. This CDR3 comprises 15 residues.

The sample holds a few counts of this clonotype. The chain couples TRBV7-9 to TRBJ2-7, with D unclear. Germline CDR1 reads SEHNR; CDR2 reads FQNEAQ (reference sequence). Deletions cut 0 bases from V and 3 bases from J, with 9 bases between. This CDR3 region has 14 residues. In DNA, the CDR3 is TGTGCCAGCAGCTTAGCCGGACCTTTCTACGAGCAGTACGTC. It is translated as CASSLAGPFYEQYV.

This clonotype has only a few counts. For the CDR3, the DNA is TGCAGCGTTGGGGGGCAGGGTCCCTCTGGGGCCAACGTCCTGACTTTC. This codes for CSVGGQGPSGANVLTF. The chain joins TRBV29-1 to TRBJ2-6; D is perhaps TRBD1 (6 bases). The CDR3 has 16 amino acids. In germline, CDR1 is SQVTM, CDR2 ANQGSEA. Between the trimmed V and J ends, which lost 4 bases and 0 bases, there was a span of 13 bases.

The chain links TRBV5-5 to TRBJ1-1; no firm D call. This CDR3 has 12 residues. The V end was cut by 6 bases, the J end by 2 bases, with 8 bases between. CDR1 is SGHKS and CDR2 is YYEKEE in the germline V gene (reference sequence). CDR3 sequence reads: CASIDLNTEAFF. DNA for the CDR3: TGTGCCAGCATCGACCTAAACACTGAAGCTTTCTTT.

The chain recombines TRBV5-4 with TRBJ2-3, with D perhaps TRBD1 (5 bases). CDR3 size: 12 residues. Trimming shortened V by 3 bases and J by 7 bases, and 9 bases separated the two germline ends. The germline V gene has CDR1 SGHNT and CDR2 YYREEE (reference sequence). In nucleotides, the CDR3 is TGTGCCAGCAGCTCAGACAGTTATACGCAGTATTTT. Its protein product is CASSSDSYTQYF.

The V and J genes are TRBV19 and TRBJ1-1; 8 bases line up with TRBD1. From germline, CDR1 is LNHDA and CDR2 SQIVND (reference sequence). There are 14 residues in the CDR3. V trimming: 5 bases; J trimming: 5 bases; junction bases outside the gene matches: 7. The CDR3 is CASSRQGLLTEAFF. The CDR3, as DNA: TGTGCCAGTAGTCGACAGGGGTTGCTTACTGAAGCTTTCTTT.

The J gene is TRBJ1-1, the V gene TRBV20-1; D is unresolved. The CDR3 sequence is 13 residues long. Between the trimmed V and J ends, which lost 2 bases and 1 base, there was a span of 8 bases. The germline gives CDR1 DFQATT, CDR2 SNEGSKA (reference sequence). The DNA for the CDR3 is TGCAGTGCTAGATCACCCTGGAACACTGAAGCTTTCTTT. Its translation is CSARSPWNTEAFF.

This clonotype has only a few counts. This chain connects TRBV5-1 to TRBJ2-3, with D unresolved. In germline, CDR1 is SGHRS, CDR2 YFSETQ. The CDR3 is made up of 16 amino acids. V was pared by 4 bases and J by 2 bases, with 17 bases between. The CDR3, as DNA: TGCGCCAGCAGCACAGACCCCCAGACCTACACAGATACGCAGTATTTT. Translation gives CASSTDPQTYTDTQYF.